This T cell receptor (beta chain) was captured in a study of cytomegalovirus exposure and HLA in healthy donors. Overall study results and limits: A classifier reportedly called cytomegalovirus status with high sensitivity and specificity. Previously analyzed data showed that most TCR beta V segments were productive at a frequency of about 90% or about 30%. Later analysis demonstrated an association between a missense DCLRE1C variant and TCR beta V- and J-gene trimming.

Details on this clone: The antigen is not known.

The study ran its PCR with 60 Vbeta and 13 Jbeta primers. Under the authors' procedure: There were about 80 million unique TCR beta chains by a later count, and some 10 million of them were shared. Sequencing used immunoSEQ multiplex PCR; TCRdb keeps in-frame clones, though not all of them. V and J calls and clone size are given by that table; D and trimming were obtained from the DNA. The table has more than 85,000 clones, approximately 84% seen once. Sequenced: PBMCs. The origin of this receptor is a man in his forties in good health and CMV-seronegative.

CDR3 DNA: TGCAGTGCTACTCGGGGAACTGAAGCTTTCTTT. This translates into CSATRGTEAFF. The genes are TRBV20-1 and TRBJ1-1; D unresolved. The germline V gene has CDR1 DFQATT and CDR2 SNEGSKA (reference sequence). The germline V and J ends were trimmed by 4 bases and 5 bases, with 8 bases remaining between them. The CDR3 loop spans 11 amino acids.